Listed below are T cell receptor beta chains from one sample, sequenced in a study of shared clonotypes between healthy human individuals. TCRdb keeps only in-frame clones here, not all; method: immunoSEQ multiplex PCR. The table records roughly 1,000,000 clones, approximately 78% of them present only once. Input material: memory CD4+ T cells from PBMCs. The receptor set was obtained from a man younger than 35 in good health. Some clones in this sample may be carry-over from other donors' samples. Both conserved end residues are part of each CDR3. A D gene is named only where the DNA matches it firmly. Not all rows give a size; the values are once, few, many and, for expanded clones, a class.

clone_size j_call d_call v_call cdr3_nt cdr3_aa
few TRBJ2-7 TRBD2 TRBV7-2 TGTGCCAGCAAAAGCGGGAGGGAGTCCTACGAGCAGTACTTC CASKSGRESYEQYF
NA TRBJ2-3 TRBD2 TRBV10-2 TGCGCCAGCAGTGATCCCAGGGGGCTAGCGGGAGGGGGTACGCAGTATTTT CASSDPRGLAGGGTQYF
NA TRBJ2-7 NA TRBV27 TGTGCCAGCAGTTTATCCCGGGGGCTCCATATGCAAGGATACGAGCAGTACTTC CASSLSRGLHMQGYEQYF
once TRBJ2-7 TRBD1 TRBV5-4 TGTGCCAGCAGCTCAAAACAGGGGGATGGGTACGAGCAGTACTTC CASSSKQGDGYEQYF
NA TRBJ2-1 NA TRBV4-1 TGCGCCAGCAGCCAAGATCCGGCGGTGGGGTTCGGAATTCGAAATGAGCAGTTCTTC CASSQDPAVGFGIRNEQFF
once TRBJ1-2 NA TRBV10-3 TGTGCCATCAGTCATGACTACATGAACTATGGCTACACCTTC CAISHDYMNYGYTF
NA TRBJ1-1 TRBD1 TRBV6-5 TGTGCCAGCAGTGCAGGGGGCTTTGAAGCTTTCTTT CASSAGGFEAFF
NA TRBJ2-1 TRBD2 TRBV2 TGTGCCAGCGGACGACTAGCGGGAGTGAATGAGCAGTTCTTC CASGRLAGVNEQFF
NA TRBJ1-2 NA TRBV29-1 TGCAGCGTTGAAGGGCAGGGTGATGGCTACACCTTC CSVEGQGDGYTF
NA TRBJ2-5 NA TRBV7-2 TGTGCCAGCAGTTCAAATGTAGGACGTTTAGAGACCCAGTACTTC CASSSNVGRLETQYF
once TRBJ2-7 TRBD1 TRBV25-1 TGTGCCAGCCCGGACAGGGCGTATATCTACGAGCAGTACTTC CASPDRAYIYEQYF
NA TRBJ1-3 NA TRBV2 TGTGCCAGCAGCCCGGATGTCTCTGGAAACACCATATATTTT CASSPDVSGNTIYF
NA TRBJ1-2 TRBD1 TRBV7-8 TGTGCCAGCAGCTTACAACAGGGGCCCCTGCTAGACTATGGCTACACCTTC CASSLQQGPLLDYGYTF
few TRBJ2-7 TRBD2 TRBV18 TGTGCCAGCCTTCGGACTAGCCTTCCCGAGCAGTACTTC CASLRTSLPEQYF
NA TRBJ1-2 NA TRBV9 TGTGCCAGCAGCGTAGGTACAGACTATGGCTACACCTTC CASSVGTDYGYTF
once TRBJ2-7 TRBD1 TRBV5-1 TGCGCCAGCAGCTTCCGGGACAGGGGACCCTACGAGCAGTACTTC CASSFRDRGPYEQYF
NA TRBJ1-1 TRBD1 TRBV5-1 TGCGCCAGCAGCTATCGGACAGGGCCTAACACTGAAGCTTTCTTT CASSYRTGPNTEAFF
NA TRBJ2-3 NA TRBV7-3 TGTGCCAGCAGCGGAGGGCGAGCAGATACGCAGTATTTT CASSGGRADTQYF
NA TRBJ2-1 NA TRBV7-2 TGTGCCAGCAGCTTATATGGGGGTGAGCAGTTCTTC CASSLYGGEQFF
NA TRBJ1-1 TRBD1 TRBV27 TGTGCCAGCAGTTTGTTAGGACAGGGCTACACTGAAGCTTTCTTT CASSLLGQGYTEAFF
few TRBJ1-4 TRBD1 TRBV19 TGTGCCATCATGGACAGGGTGTCTGAAAAACTGTTTTTT CAIMDRVSEKLFF
NA TRBJ1-1 TRBD1 TRBV5-1 TGCGCCAGCAGCTTCGATACAGGGGGCTGGGCCACTGAAGCTTTCTTT CASSFDTGGWATEAFF
NA TRBJ2-7 NA TRBV15 TGTGCCACCAGCAAAGACCGGGGGATATACGAGCAGTACTTC CATSKDRGIYEQYF
NA TRBJ2-3 TRBD2 TRBV6-5 TGTGCCAGCAGTTACCGTAGCGGGAGTGCTACAGATACGCAGTATTTT CASSYRSGSATDTQYF
NA TRBJ1-3 NA TRBV2 TGTGCCAGCAGTGTGATATCGGGAAACACCATATATTTT CASSVISGNTIYF
few TRBJ2-1 NA TRBV15 TGTGCCACCAGCAGAGATTTGGAGAGCAATGAGCAGTTCTTC CATSRDLESNEQFF
once TRBJ2-6 TRBD1 TRBV11-2 TGTGCCAGCAGCAGACAGGGGGCGAGTGGGGCCAACGTCCTGACTTTC CASSRQGASGANVLTF
NA TRBJ2-3 NA TRBV27 TGTGCCAGCAGTTTTTATCGAGATACGCAGTATTTT CASSFYRDTQYF
NA TRBJ1-6 NA TRBV6-5 TGTGCCAGCAGTTACTCGATTGAAGGGAATGGTTCACCCCTCCACTTT CASSYSIEGNGSPLHF